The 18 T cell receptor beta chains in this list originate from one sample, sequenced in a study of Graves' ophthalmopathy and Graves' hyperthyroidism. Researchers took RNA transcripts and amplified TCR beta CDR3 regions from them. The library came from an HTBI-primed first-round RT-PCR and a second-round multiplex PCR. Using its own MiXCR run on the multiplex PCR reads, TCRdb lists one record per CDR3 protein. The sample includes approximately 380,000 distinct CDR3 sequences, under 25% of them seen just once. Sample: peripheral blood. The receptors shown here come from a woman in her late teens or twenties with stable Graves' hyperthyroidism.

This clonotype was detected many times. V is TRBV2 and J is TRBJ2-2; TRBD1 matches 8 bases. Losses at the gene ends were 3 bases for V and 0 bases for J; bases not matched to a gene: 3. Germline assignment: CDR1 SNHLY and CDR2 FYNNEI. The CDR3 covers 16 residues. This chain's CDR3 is CASSETGQANTGELFF. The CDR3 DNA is TGTGCCAGCAGTGAGACGGGACAGGCGAACACCGGGGAGCTGTTTTTT.

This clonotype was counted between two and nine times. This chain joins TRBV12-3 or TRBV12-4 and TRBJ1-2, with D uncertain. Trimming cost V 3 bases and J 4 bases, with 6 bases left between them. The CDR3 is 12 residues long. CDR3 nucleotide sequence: TGTGCCAGCAGTTTCGACCGCTATGGCTACACCTTC. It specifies CASSFDRYGYTF.

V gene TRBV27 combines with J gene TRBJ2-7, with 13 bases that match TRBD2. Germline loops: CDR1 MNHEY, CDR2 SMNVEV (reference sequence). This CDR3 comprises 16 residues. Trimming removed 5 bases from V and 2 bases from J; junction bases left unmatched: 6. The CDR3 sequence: CASSIGTSGDPYEQYF. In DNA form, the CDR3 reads TGTGCCAGCAGTATAGGGACTAGCGGGGATCCCTACGAGCAGTACTTC.

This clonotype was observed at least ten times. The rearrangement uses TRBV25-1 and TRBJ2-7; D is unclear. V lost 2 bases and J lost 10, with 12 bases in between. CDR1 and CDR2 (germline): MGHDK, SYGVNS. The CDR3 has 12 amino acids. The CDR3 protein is CASSEHALRQYF. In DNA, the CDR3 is TGTGCCAGCAGTGAACATGCCCTGAGACAGTACTTC.

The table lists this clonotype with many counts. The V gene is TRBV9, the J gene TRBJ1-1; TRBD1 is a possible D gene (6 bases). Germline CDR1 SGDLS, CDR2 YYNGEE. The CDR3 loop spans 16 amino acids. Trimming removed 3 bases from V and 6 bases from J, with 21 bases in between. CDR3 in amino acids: CASSASGASRDSEAFF. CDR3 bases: TGTGCCAGCAGCGCATCAGGGGCTTCACGGGACTCTGAAGCTTTCTTT.

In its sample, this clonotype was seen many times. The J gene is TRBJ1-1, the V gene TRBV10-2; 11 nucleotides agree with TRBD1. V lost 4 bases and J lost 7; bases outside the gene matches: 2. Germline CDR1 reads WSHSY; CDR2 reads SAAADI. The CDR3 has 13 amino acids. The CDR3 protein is CASSGTGGSEAFF. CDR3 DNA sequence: TGCGCCAGCAGTGGGACAGGGGGCAGTGAAGCTTTCTTT.

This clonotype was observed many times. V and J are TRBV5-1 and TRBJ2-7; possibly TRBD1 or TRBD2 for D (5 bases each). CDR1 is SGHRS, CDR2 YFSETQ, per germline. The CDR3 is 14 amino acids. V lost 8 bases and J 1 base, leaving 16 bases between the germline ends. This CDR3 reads CASSNGTTSYEQYF. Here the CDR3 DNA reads TGCGCCAGTAGCAACGGGACGACATCCTACGAGCAGTACTTC.

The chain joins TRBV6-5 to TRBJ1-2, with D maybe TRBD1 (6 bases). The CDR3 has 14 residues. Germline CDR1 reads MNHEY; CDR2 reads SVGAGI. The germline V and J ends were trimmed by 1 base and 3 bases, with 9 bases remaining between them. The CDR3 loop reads CASSYWSGDYGYTF. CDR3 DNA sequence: TGTGCCAGCAGTTACTGGTCAGGGGACTATGGCTACACCTTC.

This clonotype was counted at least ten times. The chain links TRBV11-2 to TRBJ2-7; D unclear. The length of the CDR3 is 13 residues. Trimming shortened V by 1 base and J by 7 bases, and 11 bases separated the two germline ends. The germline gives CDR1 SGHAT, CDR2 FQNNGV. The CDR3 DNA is TGTGCCAGCAGCTTAGGCCCCAGGAGAGAGCAGTACTTC. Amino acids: CASSLGPRREQYF.

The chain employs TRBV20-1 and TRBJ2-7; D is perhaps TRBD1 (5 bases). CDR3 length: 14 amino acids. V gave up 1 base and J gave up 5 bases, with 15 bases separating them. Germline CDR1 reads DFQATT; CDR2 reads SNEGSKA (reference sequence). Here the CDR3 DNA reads TGCAGTGCTAGAGGGCAGGGCCGTTCAGACGAGCAGTACTTC. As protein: CSARGQGRSDEQYF.

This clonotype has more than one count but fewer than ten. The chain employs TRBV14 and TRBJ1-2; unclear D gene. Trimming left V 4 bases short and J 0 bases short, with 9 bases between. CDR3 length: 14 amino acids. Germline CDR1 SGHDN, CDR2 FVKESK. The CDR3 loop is CASSPQTANYGYTF. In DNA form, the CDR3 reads TGTGCCAGCAGCCCCCAGACGGCTAACTATGGCTACACCTTC.

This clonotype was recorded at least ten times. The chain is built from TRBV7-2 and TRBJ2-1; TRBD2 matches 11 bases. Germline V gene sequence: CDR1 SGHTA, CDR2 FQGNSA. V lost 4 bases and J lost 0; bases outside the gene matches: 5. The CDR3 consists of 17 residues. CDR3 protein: CASSSTSGASSYNEQFF. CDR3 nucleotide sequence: TGTGCCAGCAGCTCGACTAGCGGGGCAAGCTCCTACAATGAGCAGTTCTTC.

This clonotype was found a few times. CDR3 nucleotide sequence: TGTGCCAGCAGCTCCCTACAGGGTGGGGGGTACGAGCAGTACTTC. It codes for CASSSLQGGGYEQYF. J is TRBJ2-7 and V is TRBV13, with D possibly called TRBD1 or TRBD2 (6 bases each). V shed 4 bases and J shed 4 bases, with 17 bases lying between them. The CDR3 is 15 amino acids. Per germline, CDR1 PRHDT and CDR2 FYEKMQ (reference sequence).

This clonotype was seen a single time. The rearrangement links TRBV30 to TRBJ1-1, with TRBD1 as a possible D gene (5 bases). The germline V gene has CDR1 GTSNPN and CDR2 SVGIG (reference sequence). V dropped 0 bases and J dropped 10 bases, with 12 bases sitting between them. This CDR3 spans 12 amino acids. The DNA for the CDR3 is TGTGCCTGGAGTGTAGGGCAGGGAAGAGCTTTCTTT. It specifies CAWSVGQGRAFF.

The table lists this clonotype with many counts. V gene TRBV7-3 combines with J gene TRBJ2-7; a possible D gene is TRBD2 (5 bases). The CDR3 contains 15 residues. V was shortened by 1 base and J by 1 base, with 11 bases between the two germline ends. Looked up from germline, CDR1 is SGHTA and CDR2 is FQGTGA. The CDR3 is CASSLIGGPSYEQYF. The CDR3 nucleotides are TGTGCCAGCAGCTTAATTGGCGGGCCGTCCTACGAGCAGTACTTC. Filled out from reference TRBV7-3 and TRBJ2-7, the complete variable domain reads GAGVSQTPSNKVTEKGKYVELRCDPISGHTALYWYRQSLGQGPEFLIYFQGTGAADDSGLPNDRFFAVRPEGSVSTLKIQRTERGDSAVYLCASSLIGGPSYEQYFGPGTRLTVT.

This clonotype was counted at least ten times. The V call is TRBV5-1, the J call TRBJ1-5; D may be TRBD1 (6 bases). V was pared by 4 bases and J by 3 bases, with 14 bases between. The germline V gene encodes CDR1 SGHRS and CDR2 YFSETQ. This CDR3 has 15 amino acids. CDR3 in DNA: TGCGCCAGCAGCCCTACAGGGATGAACAATCAGCCCCAGCATTTT. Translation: CASSPTGMNNQPQHF.

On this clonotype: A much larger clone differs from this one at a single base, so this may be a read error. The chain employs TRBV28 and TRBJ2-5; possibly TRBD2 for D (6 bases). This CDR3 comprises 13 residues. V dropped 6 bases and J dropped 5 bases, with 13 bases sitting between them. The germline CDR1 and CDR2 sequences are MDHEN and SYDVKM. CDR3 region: CASRIAVWETQYF. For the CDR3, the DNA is TGTGCCAGCAGGATAGCGGTCTGGGAGACCCAGTACTTC.

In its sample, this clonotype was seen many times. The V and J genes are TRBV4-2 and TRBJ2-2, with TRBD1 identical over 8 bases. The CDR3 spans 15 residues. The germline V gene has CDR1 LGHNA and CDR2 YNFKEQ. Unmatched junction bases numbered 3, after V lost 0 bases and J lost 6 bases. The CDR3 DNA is TGTGCCAGCAGCCAAGAACAGGGGGATGCCGGGGAGCTGTTTTTT. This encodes CASSQEQGDAGELFF.